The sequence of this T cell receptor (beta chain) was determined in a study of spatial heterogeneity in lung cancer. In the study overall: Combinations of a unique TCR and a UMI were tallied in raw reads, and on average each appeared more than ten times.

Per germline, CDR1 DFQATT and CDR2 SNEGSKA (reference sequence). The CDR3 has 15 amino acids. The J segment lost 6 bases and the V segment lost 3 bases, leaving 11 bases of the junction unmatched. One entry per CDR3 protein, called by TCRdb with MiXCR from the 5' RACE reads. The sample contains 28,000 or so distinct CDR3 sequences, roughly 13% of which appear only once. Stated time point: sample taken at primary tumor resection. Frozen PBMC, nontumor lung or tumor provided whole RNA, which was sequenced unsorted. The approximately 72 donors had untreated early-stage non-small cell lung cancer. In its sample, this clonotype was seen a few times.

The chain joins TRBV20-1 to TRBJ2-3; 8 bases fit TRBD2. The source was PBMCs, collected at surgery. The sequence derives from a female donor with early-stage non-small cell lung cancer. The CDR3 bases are TGCAGTGCTAGTACTAGCGGTCCGGGGGCGGATACGCAGTATTTT. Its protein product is CSASTSGPGADTQYF.